One sample yielded the 28 T cell receptor beta chains listed below, sequenced in a study of cytomegalovirus exposure and HLA in healthy donors. The PCR had 60 Vbeta and 13 Jbeta primers. TCRdb keeps only in-frame clones here, not all; method: immunoSEQ multiplex PCR. The sample records about 130,000 clones, roughly three quarters being singletons. Input material: PBMCs. The receptors shown here come from a woman aged 35 to 49 in good health and CMV-seronegative.

The rearrangement links TRBV5-6 to TRBJ2-5; the match to TRBD2 covers 7 bases. Germline V gene sequence: CDR1 SGHDT, CDR2 YYEEEE. This CDR3 has 16 amino acids. V was pared by 4 bases and J by 5 bases, with 14 bases of the junction left unmatched. CDR3 sequence (DNA): TGTGCCAGCAGCCGAGCTGGGGGGGTGTCAGGGGAGACCCAGTACTTC. This sequence encodes CASSRAGGVSGETQYF.

The rearrangement joins TRBV6-1 to TRBJ1-5, with D uncertain. The CDR3 consists of 14 residues. Per the germline V gene, CDR1 is MNHNS and CDR2 is SASEGT. Trimming left V 7 bases short and J 3 bases short, with 13 bases between. The CDR3 is CASTYEGNNQPQHF. The CDR3, as DNA: TGTGCCAGCACGTATGAGGGAAACAATCAGCCCCAGCATTTT.

The chain recombines TRBV27 with TRBJ1-2, with unresolved D. Germline V gene lookup returns CDR1 MNHEY and CDR2 SMNVEV (reference sequence). This CDR3 contains 13 residues. V was trimmed by 3 bases and J by 5 bases, leaving 10 bases between them. Here the CDR3 DNA reads TGTGCCAGCAGTTTTAGCGGGAGGTATGGCTACACCTTC. Translation: CASSFSGRYGYTF.

V and J are TRBV5-1 and TRBJ1-2, with a weak D call TRBD1 (5 bases). V lost 0 bases and J lost 3, with 9 bases in between. The CDR3 has 14 amino acids. In germline, CDR1 is SGHRS, CDR2 YFSETQ. The CDR3 DNA sequence: TGCGCCAGCAGCTTGGCCGGGGGGGACTATGGCTACACCTTC. Amino acids: CASSLAGGDYGYTF. The whole variable domain, filled in from reference TRBV5-1 and TRBJ1-2, reads KAGVTQTPRYLIKTRGQQVTLSCSPISGHRSVSWYQQTPGQGLQFLFEYFSETQRNKGNFPGRFSGRQFSNSRSEMNVSTLELGDSALYLCASSLAGGDYGYTFGSGTRLTVV.

This rearrangement joins TRBV19 to TRBJ2-2; 10 positions match TRBD2. V was clipped by 2 bases and J by 7 bases; unmatched bases: 4. CDR3 length: 15 amino acids. Germline V gene data show CDR1 as LNHDA and CDR2 as SQIVND (reference sequence). The CDR3 here is CASSISGRASGELFF. CDR3 bases: TGTGCCAGTAGTATAAGCGGGAGGGCCAGCGGGGAGCTGTTTTTT.

This sequence joins TRBV27 and TRBJ1-2; TRBD1 might be the D (5 bases). Looked up from germline, CDR1 is MNHEY and CDR2 is SMNVEV (reference sequence). CDR3 length: 13 amino acids. The ends were cut back, 4 bases at V and 2 bases at J, with 8 bases in the middle. In nucleotides, the CDR3 is TGTGCCAGCAGTTCCCACAGGAACTATGGCTACACCTTC. Its translation is CASSSHRNYGYTF.

The gene calls are TRBV7-9 and TRBJ2-5; maybe TRBD1 (5 bases). The CDR3 spans 13 residues. Germline CDR1 SEHNR, CDR2 FQNEAQ (reference sequence). Trimming pared 1 base from V and 2 bases from J, leaving 5 bases between. The CDR3 coding sequence is TGTGCCAGCAGCTTAGGACAGCAAGAGACCCAGTACTTC. Translation gives CASSLGQQETQYF.

The CDR3 loop is CASSLLGAQETQYF. The DNA of the CDR3 is TGCGCCAGCAGCTTACTGGGGGCCCAAGAGACCCAGTACTTC. The chain is built from TRBV5-1 and TRBJ2-5, with D maybe TRBD1 (6 bases). The V end was cut by 2 bases, the J end by 1 base, with 9 bases between. Germline lookup yields CDR1 SGHRS and CDR2 YFSETQ. The CDR3 totals 14 residues. Full variable domain (rest looked up from reference TRBV5-1 and TRBJ2-5): KAGVTQTPRYLIKTRGQQVTLSCSPISGHRSVSWYQQTPGQGLQFLFEYFSETQRNKGNFPGRFSGRQFSNSRSEMNVSTLELGDSALYLCASSLLGAQETQYFGPGTRLLVL.

V is TRBV18 and J is TRBJ2-2; D call uncertain. Trimming shortened V by 2 bases and J by 3 bases, and 7 bases separated the two germline ends. The CDR3 totals 14 residues. The germline V gene encodes CDR1 KGHSH and CDR2 LQKENI. The CDR3, as DNA: TGTGCCAGCTCACCAAGTGGGCACACCGGGGAGCTGTTTTTT. This translates into CASSPSGHTGELFF.

The chain combines TRBV27 with TRBJ1-4; TRBD1 is a possible D gene (5 bases). Germline V gene sequence: CDR1 MNHEY, CDR2 SMNVEV (reference sequence). This CDR3 contains 13 residues. V gave up 7 bases and J gave up 8 bases, with 14 bases separating them. CDR3 in DNA: TGTGCCAGCAAACCCACAGGAACCGAAAAACTGTTTTTT. Translation: CASKPTGTEKLFF.

The rearrangement links TRBV2 to TRBJ2-5; weak D call: TRBD2 (6 bases). TRBJ2-7 matches the DNA end more closely, so the J call is doubtful. CDR1 is SNHLY and CDR2 is FYNNEI in the germline V gene. The CDR3 loop spans 13 amino acids. CDR3 sequence (DNA): TGTGCCAGCAGTTGGACTACCTCCTACGAGCAGTACTTC. Amino acid sequence: CASSWTTSYEQYF.

The chain carries TRBV7-8 and TRBJ1-4; 11 bases agree with TRBD1. The V gene's germline CDR1 is SGHVS and CDR2 FQNEAQ. V lost 7 bases to trimming and J lost 12 bases; unmatched junction nucleotides: 10. CDR3 size: 14 residues. CDR3: CASTKDRGQEQLFF. CDR3 coding DNA: TGTGCCAGCACTAAGGACAGGGGGCAGGAACAACTGTTTTTT. The full variable domain, rest sourced from reference TRBV7-8 and TRBJ1-4, is GAGVSQSPRYKVAKRGQDVALRCDPISGHVSLFWYQQALGQGPEFLTYFQNEAQLDKSGLPSDRFFAERPEGSVSTLKIQRTQQEDSAVYLCASTKDRGQEQLFFGSGTQLSVL.

V usage is TRBV5-1 and J usage is TRBJ2-3; D remains unclear. CDR3 size: 14 residues. V lost 2 bases and J lost 0, with 7 bases in between. Germline CDR1 and CDR2: SGHRS and YFSETQ. The CDR3 bases are TGCGCCAGCAGCTTTGGCGGAAGCACAGATACGCAGTATTTT. Residues: CASSFGGSTDTQYF.

The chain joins TRBV7-9 to TRBJ1-4, with 8 bases lining up with TRBD1. V lost 3 bases and J lost 7; bases outside the gene matches: 1. This CDR3 has 13 residues. Germline CDR1 SEHNR, CDR2 FQNEAQ (reference sequence). CDR3 residues: CASSFTGGEKLFF. The CDR3 DNA follows: TGTGCCAGCAGCTTCACAGGGGGTGAAAAACTGTTTTTT.

This sequence joins TRBV20-1 and TRBJ2-1; D gene unclear. The CDR3 covers 11 residues. The V gene's germline CDR1 is DFQATT and CDR2 SNEGSKA (reference sequence). Trimming cost V 5 bases and J 6 bases, with 8 bases left between them. The CDR3 region is CSAHLINEQFF. The CDR3 DNA reads TGCAGTGCTCACCTAATCAATGAGCAGTTCTTC.

The V gene is TRBV7-9, the J gene TRBJ1-5; 8 bases align to TRBD1. Unmatched junction bases numbered 3, after V lost 4 bases and J lost 1 base. Germline loops: CDR1 SEHNR, CDR2 FQNEAQ (reference sequence). The CDR3 is 15 residues long. CDR3 in DNA: TGTGCCAGCAGCTCCGACAGGGGAAGCAATCAGCCCCAGCATTTT. Its translation: CASSSDRGSNQPQHF.

This sequence joins TRBV6-1 and TRBJ2-5; D unresolved. The tail of the sequence fits TRBJ2-7 better, so the J call may be wrong. Germline V gene lookup returns CDR1 MNHNS and CDR2 SASEGT. The CDR3 has 10 amino acids. The DNA for the CDR3 is TGTGCCAGCAGAGACTACGAGCAGTACTTC. Its protein product is CASRDYEQYF.

This sequence joins TRBV18 and TRBJ2-2; D not certain. The CDR3 extends over 15 amino acids. Trimming pared 1 base from V and 2 bases from J, leaving 8 bases between. Germline-derived CDR1 and CDR2 are KGHSH and LQKENI. CDR3 residues: CASSPLGPNTGELFF. The CDR3 DNA reads TGTGCCAGCTCACCACTGGGCCCTAACACCGGGGAGCTGTTTTTT.

The chain is built from TRBV2 and TRBJ2-1; 8 bases agree with TRBD2. CDR3 size: 16 residues. Per germline, CDR1 SNHLY and CDR2 FYNNEI. Trimming removed 5 bases from V and 5 bases from J; junction bases left unmatched: 11. CDR3 DNA: TGTGCCAGCAGTCTCTGGACTAGCAAGTTCCACAATGAGCAGTTCTTC. Translated: CASSLWTSKFHNEQFF. Based on the CDR3 plus reference TRBV2 and TRBJ2-1, the full variable domain is EPEVTQTPSHQVTQMGQEVILRCVPISNHLYFYWYRQILGQKVEFLVSFYNNEISEKSEIFDDQFSVERPDGSNFTLKIRSTKLEDSAMYFCASSLWTSKFHNEQFFGPGTRLTVL.

The J gene is TRBJ2-2, the V gene TRBV2; no clear D gene. V lost 3 bases and J 6 bases, leaving 2 bases between the germline ends. Germline CDR1 SNHLY, CDR2 FYNNEI. The CDR3 consists of 11 residues. The DNA of the CDR3 is TGTGCCAGCAGTGACTCCGGGGAGCTGTTTTTT. This sequence encodes CASSDSGELFF.

The chain carries TRBV7-9 and TRBJ1-2, with 7 bases aligning to TRBD1. CDR1 and CDR2 from the germline V gene are SEHNR and FQNEAQ (reference sequence). This CDR3 has 15 residues. V lost 0 bases, J lost 2 bases, and 3 bases stayed unmatched. DNA of the CDR3: TGTGCCAGCAGCTTAGCGGACAGGACCAACTATGGCTACACCTTC. As protein: CASSLADRTNYGYTF. Full variable domain (outside the CDR3, taken from reference TRBV7-9 and TRBJ1-2): DTGVSQNPRHKITKRGQNVTFRCDPISEHNRLYWYRQTLGQGPEFLTYFQNEAQLEKSRLLSDRFSAERPKGSFSTLEIQRTEQGDSAMYLCASSLADRTNYGYTFGSGTRLTVV.

The chain has TRBV28 and TRBJ2-1; TRBD2 aligns across 13 bases. The length of the CDR3 is 17 residues. Trimming took 1 base from V and 5 from J; bases not matched to a gene: 5. The germline CDR1 and CDR2 sequences are MDHEN and SYDVKM. The CDR3 reads CASSLLTSGRGHNEQFF. The CDR3 DNA follows: TGTGCCAGCAGTTTATTAACTAGCGGGAGGGGGCACAATGAGCAGTTCTTC. Drawing the rest from reference TRBV28 and TRBJ2-1, the complete variable domain is DVKVTQSSRYLVKRTGEKVFLECVQDMDHENMFWYRQDPGLGLRLIYFSYDVKMKEKGDIPEGYSVSREKKERFSLILESASTNQTSMYLCASSLLTSGRGHNEQFFGPGTRLTVL.

The chain combines TRBV6-5 with TRBJ2-5, with 9 bases lining up with TRBD2. With 5 bases clipped from V and 2 bases from J, the junction kept 6 bases outside the gene matches. Germline loops: CDR1 MNHEY, CDR2 SVGAGI. CDR3 length equals 15 residues. The CDR3 bases are TGTGCCAGCAGTCCCGAACTAGCGGGTCAAGAGACCCAGTACTTC. Translation: CASSPELAGQETQYF.

There are a few counts of this clone. The chain carries TRBV27 and TRBJ2-7; 7 bases are shared with TRBD1. The CDR3 runs to 14 residues. The germline gives CDR1 MNHEY, CDR2 SMNVEV (reference sequence). After removal of 3 bases from V and 1 base from J, the junction contained 3 bases not matched to a gene. The CDR3 protein is CASSFLGQSYEQYF. CDR3 DNA sequence: TGTGCCAGCAGTTTCTTGGGACAGTCCTACGAGCAGTACTTC.

The DNA of the CDR3 is TGTGCCAGCAGCTCATCACTAGCGAGCAATGAGCAGTTCTTC. It codes for CASSSSLASNEQFF. The V call is TRBV7-3, the J call TRBJ2-1; 7 positions agree with TRBD2. Looked up from germline, CDR1 is SGHTA and CDR2 is FQGTGA. V lost 4 bases to trimming and J lost 6 bases; unmatched junction nucleotides: 6. The CDR3 is 14 amino acids.

This clone has more than one count but fewer than ten. V is TRBV9 and J is TRBJ2-7, with 10 bases that match TRBD1. This CDR3 region has 16 residues. Trimming removed 4 bases from V and 5 bases from J; junction bases left unmatched: 12. Germline-derived CDR1 and CDR2 are SGDLS and YYNGEE. The DNA for the CDR3 is TGTGCCAGCAGCACTCTCTCCGGGACAGGGGTTCACGAGCAGTACTTC. Amino acid sequence: CASSTLSGTGVHEQYF.

V and J are TRBV18 and TRBJ1-1, with D unclear. CDR1 and CDR2 (germline): KGHSH, LQKENI. Trimming stripped 6 bases from V and 4 bases from J, with 18 bases between. This CDR3 comprises 15 residues. CDR3 coding DNA: TGTGCCAGCTCGTTGTCGGGTGACGGCAGCACTGAAGCTTTCTTT. Its translation is CASSLSGDGSTEAFF.

The V call is TRBV6-4, the J call TRBJ2-1; TRBD2 agrees at 10 bases. From germline, CDR1 is MRHNA and CDR2 SNTAGT. After removal of 2 bases from V and 9 bases from J, the junction contained 7 bases not matched to a gene. The CDR3 spans 15 residues. CDR3 sequence: CASSDEIAGGGEQFF. The CDR3, as DNA: TGTGCCAGCAGTGACGAGATAGCGGGAGGTGGTGAGCAGTTCTTC.